The subject of this entry is one TCR beta chain. This sample is drawn from a study of blood T cell repertoires in COVID-19. Background on the study: Specimens from acute and convalescent COVID-19 originated in the United States, Italy and Spain. T cells, B-cell-depleted T cells, or PBMCs provided the cDNA or gDNA that served as material.

Per the original methods: Cell counts per sample came from amplifying reference gene primers. Using immunoSEQ multiplex PCR, the repertoire was profiled, and TCRdb retains in-frame clones only, with some absent. V, J and clone size reflect that table, while D and trimming were determined from the DNA. The table has around 700,000 clones, around 89% seen once. The germline gives CDR1 MDHEN, CDR2 SYDVKM. The CDR3 spans 15 residues. V lost 7 bases and J lost 6; bases outside the gene matches: 11. Specimen: peripheral blood. This chain joins TRBV28 and TRBJ2-7; 11 positions agree with TRBD1. This receptor was identified in a woman aged 18-29 years with acute or convalescent COVID-19. The CDR3 bases are TGTGCCAGCACCCGACCGGGACAGGGGGTTGGCGAGCAGTACTTC. It encodes CASTRPGQGVGEQYF.